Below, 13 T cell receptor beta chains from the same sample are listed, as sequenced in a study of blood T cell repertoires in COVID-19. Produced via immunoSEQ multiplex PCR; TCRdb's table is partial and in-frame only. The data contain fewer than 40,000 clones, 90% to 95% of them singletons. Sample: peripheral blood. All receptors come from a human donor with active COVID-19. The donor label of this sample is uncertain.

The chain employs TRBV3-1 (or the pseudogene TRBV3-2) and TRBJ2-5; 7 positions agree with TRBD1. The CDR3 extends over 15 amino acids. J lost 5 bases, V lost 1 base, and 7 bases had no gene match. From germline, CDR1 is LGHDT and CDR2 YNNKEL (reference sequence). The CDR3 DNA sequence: TGTGCCAGCAGCCAAGTGGCGAGGGGGCCTGAGACCCAGTACTTC. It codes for CASSQVARGPETQYF.

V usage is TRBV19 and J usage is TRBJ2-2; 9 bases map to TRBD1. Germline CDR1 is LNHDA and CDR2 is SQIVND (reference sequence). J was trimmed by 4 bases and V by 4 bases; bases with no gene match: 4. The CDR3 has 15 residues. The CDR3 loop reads CASSKTGGSTGELFF. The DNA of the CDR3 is TGTGCCAGTAGTAAAACAGGGGGCAGCACCGGGGAGCTGTTTTTT.

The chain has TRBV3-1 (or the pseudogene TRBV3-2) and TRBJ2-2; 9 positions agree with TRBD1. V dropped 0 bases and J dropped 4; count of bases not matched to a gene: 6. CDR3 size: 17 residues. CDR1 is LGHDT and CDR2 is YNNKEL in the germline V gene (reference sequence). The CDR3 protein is CASSQEGTGRTTGELFF. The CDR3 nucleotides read TGTGCCAGCAGCCAAGAGGGGACAGGGCGGACCACCGGGGAGCTGTTTTTT.

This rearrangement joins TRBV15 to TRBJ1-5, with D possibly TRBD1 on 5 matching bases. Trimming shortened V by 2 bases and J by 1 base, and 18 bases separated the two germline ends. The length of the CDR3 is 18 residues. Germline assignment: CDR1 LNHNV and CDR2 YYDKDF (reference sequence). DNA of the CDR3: TGTGCCACCAGCAGAACTGGGGGGAGGGAATTGAGCAATCAGCCCCAGCATTTT. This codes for CATSRTGGRELSNQPQHF.

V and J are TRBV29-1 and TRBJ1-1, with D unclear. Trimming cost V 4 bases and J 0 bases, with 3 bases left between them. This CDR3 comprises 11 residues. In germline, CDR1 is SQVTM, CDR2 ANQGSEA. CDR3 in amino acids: CSVAVNTEAFF. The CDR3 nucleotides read TGCAGCGTTGCGGTGAACACTGAAGCTTTCTTT.

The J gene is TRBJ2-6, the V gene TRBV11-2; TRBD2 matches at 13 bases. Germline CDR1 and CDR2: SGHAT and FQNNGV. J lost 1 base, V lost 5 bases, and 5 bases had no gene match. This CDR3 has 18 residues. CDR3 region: CASSGLGLAGSGANVLTF. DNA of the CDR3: TGTGCCAGCAGCGGCCTGGGACTAGCGGGATCTGGGGCCAACGTCCTGACTTTC.

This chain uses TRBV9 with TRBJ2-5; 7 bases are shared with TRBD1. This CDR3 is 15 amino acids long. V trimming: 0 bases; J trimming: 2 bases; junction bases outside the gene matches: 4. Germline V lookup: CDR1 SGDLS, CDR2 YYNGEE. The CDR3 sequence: CASSVGDREQETQYF. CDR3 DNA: TGTGCCAGCAGCGTAGGCGACAGGGAGCAAGAGACCCAGTACTTC.

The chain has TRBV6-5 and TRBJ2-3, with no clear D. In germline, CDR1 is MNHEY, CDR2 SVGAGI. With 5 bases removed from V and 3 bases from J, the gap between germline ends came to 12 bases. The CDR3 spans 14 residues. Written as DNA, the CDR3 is TGTGCCAGCAGTCCAACCGACATTACAGATACGCAGTATTTT. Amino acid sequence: CASSPTDITDTQYF.

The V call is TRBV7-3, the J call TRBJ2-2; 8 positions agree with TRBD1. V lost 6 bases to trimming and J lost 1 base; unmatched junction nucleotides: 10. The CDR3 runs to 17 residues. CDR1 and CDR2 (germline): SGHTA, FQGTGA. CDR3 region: CASSTLPGTGNTGELFF. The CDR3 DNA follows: TGTGCCAGCAGTACTCTCCCCGGGACAGGGAACACCGGGGAGCTGTTTTTT.

The CDR3 coding sequence is TGCGCCAGCAGCCTACAGGGTGAAGAGACCCAGTACTTC. Translated: CASSLQGEETQYF. The genes are TRBV4-3 and TRBJ2-5, with TRBD1 as a possible D gene (6 bases). Trimming pared 4 bases from V and 3 bases from J, leaving 9 bases between. Germline V gives CDR1 LGHNA, CDR2 YSLEER. The CDR3 has 13 amino acids.

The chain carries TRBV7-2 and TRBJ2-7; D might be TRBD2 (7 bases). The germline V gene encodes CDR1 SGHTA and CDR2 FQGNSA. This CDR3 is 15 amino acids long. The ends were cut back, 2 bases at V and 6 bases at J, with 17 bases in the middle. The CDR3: CASSLRGGRSGEQYF. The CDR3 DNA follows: TGTGCCAGCAGCTTACGCGGGGGCCGGAGTGGCGAGCAGTACTTC.

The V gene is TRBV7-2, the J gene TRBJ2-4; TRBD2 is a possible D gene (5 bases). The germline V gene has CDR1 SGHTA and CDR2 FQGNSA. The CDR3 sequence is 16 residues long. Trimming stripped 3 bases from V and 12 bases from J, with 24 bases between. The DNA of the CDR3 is TGTGCCAGCAGCTTGGACGCGGGCACCTTGTCTACGGCTCAGTACTTC. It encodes CASSLDAGTLSTAQYF.

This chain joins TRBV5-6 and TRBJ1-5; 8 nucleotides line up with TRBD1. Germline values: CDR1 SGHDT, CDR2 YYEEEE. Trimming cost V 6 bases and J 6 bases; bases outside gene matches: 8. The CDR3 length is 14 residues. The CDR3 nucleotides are TGTGCCAGCAACTACAGGGGGTTCGGTCAGCCCCAGCATTTT. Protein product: CASNYRGFGQPQHF.